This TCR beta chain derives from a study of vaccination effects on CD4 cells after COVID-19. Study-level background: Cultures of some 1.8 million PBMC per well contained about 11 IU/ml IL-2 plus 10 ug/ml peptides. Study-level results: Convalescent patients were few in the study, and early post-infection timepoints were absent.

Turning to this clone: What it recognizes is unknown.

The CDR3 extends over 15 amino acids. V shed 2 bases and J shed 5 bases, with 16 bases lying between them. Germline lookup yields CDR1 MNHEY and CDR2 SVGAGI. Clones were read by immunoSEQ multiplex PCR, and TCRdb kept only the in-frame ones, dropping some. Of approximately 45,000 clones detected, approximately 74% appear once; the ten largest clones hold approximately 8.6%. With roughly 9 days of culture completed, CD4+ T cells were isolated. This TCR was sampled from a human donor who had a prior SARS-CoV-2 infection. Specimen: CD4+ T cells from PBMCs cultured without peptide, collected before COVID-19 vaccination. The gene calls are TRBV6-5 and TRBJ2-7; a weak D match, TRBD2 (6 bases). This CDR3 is CASSYPNRGLHEQYF. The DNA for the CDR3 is TGTGCCAGCAGTTACCCCAACCGGGGGTTACACGAGCAGTACTTC.